The rows below give T cell receptor beta chains drawn from one sample of a study of Graves' ophthalmopathy and Graves' hyperthyroidism. From the multiplex PCR reads, TCRdb called clonotypes with MiXCR, one entry per CDR3 protein. The data show roughly 500,000 distinct CDR3 sequences, with approximately 15% seen just once and over 8% held by the top ten. Sequencing was done on a sample of blood. These receptors were collected from a woman under 40 with Graves' ophthalmopathy. Each CDR3 is given with its conserved first and last residue. The D gene is left open where the match is weak. For some rows the clone size is stated as once, few or many, or as a class when expanded; others skip it.

j_gene: TRBJ1-3
d_gene: TRBD1
abundance: many
v_gene: TRBV30
CDR3aa: CAWGTGAGNTIYF
CDR3nt: TGTGCCTGGGGAACAGGGGCTGGAAACACCATATATTTT

j_gene: TRBJ1-2
d_gene: NA
abundance: many
v_gene: TRBV27
CDR3aa: CASSFPWRGLIGGYTF
CDR3nt: TGTGCCAGCAGTTTTCCGTGGAGGGGGTTAATAGGAGGCTACACCTTC

j_gene: TRBJ1-1
d_gene: NA
abundance: many
v_gene: TRBV3-1
CDR3aa: CASSQQGLGTEAFF
CDR3nt: TGTGCCAGCAGCCAACAGGGGCTGGGCACTGAAGCTTTCTTT

j_gene: TRBJ1-2
d_gene: NA
abundance: many
v_gene: TRBV28
CDR3aa: CATSFTGPLYGYTF
CDR3nt: TGTGCAACATCCTTCACAGGGCCCCTCTATGGCTACACCTTC

j_gene: TRBJ2-7
d_gene: TRBD2
abundance: many
v_gene: TRBV13
CDR3aa: CASGTSFSYEQYF
CDR3nt: TGTGCCAGCGGGACTAGCTTCTCCTACGAGCAGTACTTC

j_gene: TRBJ1-2
d_gene: NA
abundance: many
v_gene: TRBV10-3
CDR3aa: CAISENTNYGYTF
CDR3nt: TGTGCCATCAGTGAGAACACTAACTATGGCTACACCTTC

j_gene: TRBJ1-1
d_gene: TRBD1
abundance: NA
v_gene: TRBV20-1
CDR3aa: CSAPPGQGPGGAFF
CDR3nt: TGCAGTGCCCCACCGGGACAGGGTCCAGGAGGAGCTTTCTTT

j_gene: TRBJ2-7
d_gene: NA
abundance: many
v_gene: TRBV15
CDR3aa: CAISSKLGDEQYF
CDR3nt: TGTGCCATCAGCTCGAAGTTGGGGGACGAGCAGTACTTC

j_gene: TRBJ2-4
d_gene: TRBD2
abundance: many
v_gene: TRBV5-1
CDR3aa: CASSPAGGPKNIQYF
CDR3nt: TGCGCCAGCAGCCCAGCGGGAGGGCCGAAAAACATTCAGTACTTC

j_gene: TRBJ2-7
d_gene: NA
abundance: NA
v_gene: TRBV10-3
CDR3aa: CAISGLTSSYEQYF
CDR3nt: TGTGCCATCAGTGGCCTGACAAGCTCCTACGAGCAGTACTTC

j_gene: TRBJ2-2
d_gene: NA
abundance: NA
v_gene: TRBV12-3/TRBV12-4
CDR3aa: CASSLRRTGEVFRELFF
CDR3nt: TGTGCCAGCAGTTTAAGGCGTACAGGGGAGGTATTCCGGGAGCTGTTTTTT

j_gene: TRBJ2-7
d_gene: TRBD1
abundance: NA
v_gene: TRBV4-3
CDR3aa: CASSQGQGAEEQYF
CDR3nt: TGCGCCAGCAGCCAAGGACAGGGGGCAGAAGAGCAGTACTTC

j_gene: TRBJ2-2
d_gene: NA
abundance: NA
v_gene: TRBV5-5
CDR3aa: CASSYRASGSGELFF
CDR3nt: TGTGCCAGCAGTTACCGGGCCTCCGGTAGCGGGGAGCTGTTTTTT

j_gene: TRBJ2-2
d_gene: TRBD1
abundance: many
v_gene: TRBV20-1
CDR3aa: CSATGGANTGELFF
CDR3nt: TGCAGTGCGACAGGGGGCGCGAACACCGGGGAGCTGTTTTTT

j_gene: TRBJ2-7
d_gene: NA
abundance: many
v_gene: TRBV7-2
CDR3aa: CASSSEDSSSYEQYF
CDR3nt: TGTGCCAGCAGCTCCGAGGACTCAAGCTCCTACGAGCAGTACTTC

j_gene: TRBJ2-2
d_gene: NA
abundance: many
v_gene: TRBV10-1
CDR3aa: CASSEYRVNTGELFF
CDR3nt: TGCGCCAGCAGTGAATACAGGGTGAACACCGGGGAGCTGTTTTTT

j_gene: TRBJ1-2
d_gene: NA
abundance: many
v_gene: TRBV12-3/TRBV12-4
CDR3aa: CASSPTGSQVYGYTF
CDR3nt: TGTGCCAGCAGTCCTACAGGCTCCCAGGTCTATGGCTACACCTTC

j_gene: TRBJ1-2
d_gene: NA
abundance: NA
v_gene: TRBV2
CDR3aa: CATHPGTEDGYTF
CDR3nt: TGTGCCACCCATCCCGGGACGGAGGACGGCTACACCTTC